This is a list of T cell receptor beta chains from one sample in a study of identical twins. TCRdb re-analysed the 5' RACE reads in MiXCR, keeping a single row per CDR3 protein. The sample carries just under 550,000 distinct CDR3 sequences, roughly 15% recorded once. These data were likewise used in another study, on yellow fever vaccine responses in identical twins.

The sequenced sample was CD4+ T cells sorted from blood. Source of these receptors: a woman aged 18-35 years in good health. The CDR3 runs from the conserved cysteine through the conserved F or W. D genes are given only for firm matches. Clone sizes are given selectively: once, few, many, or a class where the clone is expanded.

v_call	clone_size	j_call	d_call	cdr3_nt	cdr3_aa
TRBV7-8	few	TRBJ2-1	TRBD2	TGTGCCAGCAGTCGGGGGGGGCCTGTGACCAATGAGCAGTTCTTC	CASSRGGPVTNEQFF
TRBV7-9	NA	TRBJ2-1	TRBD2	TGTGCCAGCAGCTTAGCCGGGACTAGTGGGGATGAGCAGTTCTTC	CASSLAGTSGDEQFF
TRBV12-3/TRBV12-4	NA	TRBJ2-7	NA	TGTGCCAGCAGTTTACTCGCGCGCGAGCAGTACTTC	CASSLLAREQYF
TRBV12-3/TRBV12-4	many	TRBJ2-1	TRBD2	TGTGCCAGCTTCTGGGGGACTAGCGCTCAGAATGAGCAGTTCTTC	CASFWGTSAQNEQFF
TRBV7-8	few	TRBJ2-1	TRBD2	TGTGCCAGCAGCTTTCTAACTAGCGGGAGGAGGTCGGGAGAGCAGTTCTTC	CASSFLTSGRRSGEQFF
TRBV9	few	TRBJ2-3	TRBD2	TGTGCCAGCAGCGTAGTCACTAGCGGGGGATCCCACCAGTATTTT	CASSVVTSGGSHQYF
TRBV20-1	NA	TRBJ2-1	TRBD2	TGCAGTGCTAGGGAACTAGCGGGAGGGCCTTATGAGCAGTTCTTC	CSARELAGGPYEQFF
TRBV29-1	few	TRBJ2-1	NA	TGCAGCGTTGTGAGTTACAATGAGCAGTTCTTC	CSVVSYNEQFF
TRBV19	NA	TRBJ2-1	TRBD1	TGTGCCAGTACCCTGACAGGGGTCCATGAGCAGTTCTTC	CASTLTGVHEQFF
TRBV5-8	NA	TRBJ1-2	NA	TGTGCCAGCAGCTTCAACTCGGACAGCCGGTTTAACTATGGCTACACCTTC	CASSFNSDSRFNYGYTF
TRBV7-9	few	TRBJ2-3	TRBD2	TGTGCCAGCAGACCACTAGCGGAGGGGGCAGATACGCAGTATTTT	CASRPLAEGADTQYF
TRBV20-1	NA	TRBJ1-5	NA	TGCAGTGCTAGAGAAGCGGATCGGCGCAATCAGCCCCAGCATTTT	CSAREADRRNQPQHF
TRBV3-1	NA	TRBJ2-1	TRBD2	TGTGCCAGCAGCCAATGGGGGACTAGCGGGAGTACAAATGAGCAGTTCTTC	CASSQWGTSGSTNEQFF
TRBV4-1	once	TRBJ2-3	TRBD1	TGCGCCAGCACGGCAGGGGGCGGCGCAGATACGCAGTATTTT	CASTAGGGADTQYF
TRBV10-3	few	TRBJ2-3	TRBD2	TGTGCCATCAAGGTTCCGGGAGGTAGCACAGATACGCAGTATTTT	CAIKVPGGSTDTQYF
TRBV20-1	NA	TRBJ2-1	NA	TGCAGTGCTTTCGCTAACTCCTACAATGAGCAGTTCTTC	CSAFANSYNEQFF
TRBV5-1	NA	TRBJ2-7	NA	TGCGCCAGCAGCTTCGGCAGGGGCAATGCCTACGAGCAGTACTTC	CASSFGRGNAYEQYF
TRBV12-3/TRBV12-4	NA	TRBJ2-3	TRBD2	TGTACCATCAGTTTGGGGCTAGCGGGACCCACGGGCACAGATACGCAGTATTTT	CTISLGLAGPTGTDTQYF
TRBV20-1	NA	TRBJ2-3	NA	TGCAGTGCCCACGCCCGGGGGAGCACAGATACGCAGTATTTT	CSAHARGSTDTQYF
TRBV5-1	many	TRBJ2-1	TRBD2	TGCGCCAGCAGCTTACTTAGCGGGAGGGCCGATGAGCAGTTCTTC	CASSLLSGRADEQFF
TRBV6-1	few	TRBJ2-1	NA	TGTGCCAGCAGGGAAGACCCGACCTACAATGAGCAGTTCTTC	CASREDPTYNEQFF
TRBV6-5	NA	TRBJ1-4	NA	TGTGCCAGCAGTTACAGGGGGGAACCGGAGAAACTGTTTTTT	CASSYRGEPEKLFF
TRBV24-1	few	TRBJ2-1	NA	TGTGCCACCAGTGGGGGGACACTGAACGGTGAGCAGTTCTTC	CATSGGTLNGEQFF
TRBV5-1	few	TRBJ2-5	NA	TGCGCCAGCAGCCGCACTCCGGGACACAAACAAGAGACCCAGTACTTC	CASSRTPGHKQETQYF
TRBV28	few	TRBJ2-6	NA	TGTGCCAGCAGCCCCAAGTGGGTTTCTGGGGCCAACGTCCTGACTTTC	CASSPKWVSGANVLTF
TRBV4-1	few	TRBJ2-1	NA	TGCGCCAGCAGCCAAGCCCCCGGGCCCGCCTTGGATGAGCAGTTCTTC	CASSQAPGPALDEQFF
TRBV29-1	many	TRBJ2-3	NA	TGCAGCGTTGACGTAGCTAGCACAGATACGCAGTATTTT	CSVDVASTDTQYF
TRBV28	few	TRBJ2-3	TRBD2	TGTGCCAGCAGTAAACTAGCGGGAGGGCCTCTGAGTACAGATACGCAGTATTTT	CASSKLAGGPLSTDTQYF
TRBV7-9	NA	TRBJ2-1	NA	TGTGCCAGCAGCCTTAAGGACAATGAGCAGTTCTTC	CASSLKDNEQFF
TRBV7-9	few	TRBJ1-6	TRBD1	TGTGCCAGCAGCGAGGGGGACAGACTTAATTCACCCCTCCACTTT	CASSEGDRLNSPLHF
TRBV10-3	few	TRBJ1-3	NA	TGTGCCATCAGCGCCGTAGACAGGTCTGGAAACACCATATATTTT	CAISAVDRSGNTIYF
TRBV7-9	few	TRBJ2-5	NA	TGTGCCAGCAGCCCAAGATTCGGCAGGGCCCAAGAGACCCAGTACTTC	CASSPRFGRAQETQYF
TRBV29-1	many	TRBJ1-1	NA	TGCAGCGTTGAAGGGTTTTCGGGGGGGACGAACACTGAAGCTTTCTTT	CSVEGFSGGTNTEAFF
TRBV10-3	NA	TRBJ2-1	NA	TGTGCCATCAGTGAGTCCGAGGGTGAGCAGTTCTTC	CAISESEGEQFF
TRBV10-3	NA	TRBJ1-1	TRBD1	TGTGCCATCAGCGGGACAGCGAACACTGAAGCTTTCTTT	CAISGTANTEAFF
TRBV20-1	many	TRBJ2-1	TRBD2	TGCAGTGCTAGAATGGCGGGGGAGATCTCCTACAATGAGCAGTTCTTC	CSARMAGEISYNEQFF
TRBV6-6	few	TRBJ2-2	NA	TGTGCCAGCAGTTACGGGGAGTATCGCGCGCTGTTTTTT	CASSYGEYRALFF
TRBV5-1	few	TRBJ2-4	NA	TGCGCCAGCAGCTTGAAGGGGGAAACCATTCAGTACTTC	CASSLKGETIQYF
TRBV4-1	NA	TRBJ2-1	TRBD2	TGCGCCAGCAGCCAATCCCTCTTTAGGGGACTAGCGTCCCGATTCACCTACAATGAGCAGTTCTTC	CASSQSLFRGLASRFTYNEQFF
TRBV15	few	TRBJ2-2	TRBD2	TGTGCCACCAGCACGCAGCGGGGGGGCCCCGGGGAGCTGTTTTTT	CATSTQRGGPGELFF
TRBV5-1	many	TRBJ1-6	NA	TGCGCCAGCAGCTTACAGGCAGCTGCTAATTCACCCCTCCACTTT	CASSLQAAANSPLHF
TRBV5-1	many	TRBJ2-3	TRBD2	TGCGCCAGCAGCCGGGGACTAGAGAAAGGAGGAGATACGCAGTATTTT	CASSRGLEKGGDTQYF
TRBV10-3	NA	TRBJ2-4	NA	TGTGCCATCAGTGAGTCGACGGAAAAGTACTTC	CAISESTEKYF
TRBV7-9	NA	TRBJ2-2	TRBD1	TGTGCCAGCAGCTTTACCGGGACAGGGAACACCGGGGAGCTGTTTTTT	CASSFTGTGNTGELFF
TRBV4-1	many	TRBJ2-2	NA	TGCGCCAGCAGCCAATGGGACACAGACACCGGGGAGCTGTTTTTT	CASSQWDTDTGELFF
TRBV12-5	many	TRBJ1-2	NA	TGTGCTAGTGGTTCGGAACCCCAGGGTTGGATGGCTGGCTACACCTTC	CASGSEPQGWMAGYTF